This T cell receptor (beta chain) was sequenced during a study of circulating CD8 cells and anti-PD-1 response in melanoma. Study-level points and caveats: Diversity ranked highest in DNEG and lowest in TIGIT subsets. Tumor reactivity was tested by peptide assays on expanded sorted subsets. The cohort mixed treatment-naive and previously treated patients. Subset repertoires were largely private at M1, with under 8% shared.

Live CD3+CD8+TCRalphabeta+ cells were sorted into four subsets by PD-1 and/or TIGIT. Relative to its sample, this clonotype is large. Antigen unknown. CDR3 length: 18 amino acids. The QIAseq Immune Repertoire TCR panel built the libraries from roughly 16 ng of total RNA. A single record per CDR3 protein comes from TCRdb applying MiXCR to the reads. The sample consists of 400 or so distinct CDR3 sequences, 10% of them appearing once. The clonotype was recovered from a human donor with melanoma. This chain links TRBV21-1 with TRBJ2-1; the table's D call of TRBD1 was not tested on the DNA. TRBV21-1 represents a pseudogene. Specimen: CD8+ T cells from PBMCs, collected at baseline or after one month of anti-PD-1 therapy (not recorded which). The CDR3 here is CASSESTRTGGIYNEQFF. CDR3 in DNA: TGTGCCAGCAGCGAAAGCACCCGGACAGGGGGAATCTACAATGAGCAGTTCTTC.